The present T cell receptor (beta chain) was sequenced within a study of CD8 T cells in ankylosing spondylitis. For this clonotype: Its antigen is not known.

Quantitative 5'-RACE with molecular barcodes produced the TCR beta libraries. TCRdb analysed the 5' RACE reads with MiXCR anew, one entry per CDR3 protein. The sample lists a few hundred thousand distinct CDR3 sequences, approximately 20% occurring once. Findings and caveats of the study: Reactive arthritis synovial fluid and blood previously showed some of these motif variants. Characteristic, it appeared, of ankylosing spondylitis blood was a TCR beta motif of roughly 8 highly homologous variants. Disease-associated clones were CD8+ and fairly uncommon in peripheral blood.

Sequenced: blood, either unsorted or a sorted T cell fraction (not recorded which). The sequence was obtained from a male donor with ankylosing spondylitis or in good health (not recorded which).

CDR3 residues: CASRPSGENYNEQFF. The CDR3 nucleotides are TGTGCCAGCAGGCCTAGCGGGGAGAACTACAATGAGCAGTTCTTC. The rearrangement uses TRBV9 and TRBJ2-1; 9 nucleotides align to TRBD2. CDR3 length: 15 amino acids. The junction had 6 bases not matched to a gene; V was cut back by 5 bases and J by 3 bases. The germline CDR1 and CDR2 sequences are SGDLS and YYNGEE.